The 26 T cell receptor beta chains below all came from one sample that was sequenced in a study of blood T cell repertoires in COVID-19 (TCRdb year 2020). Library preparation used the immunoSEQ multiplex PCR assay. The source is immuneACCESS, and TCRdb retained only in-frame sequences with V and J called. Part of the clones is not carried over; for the studies checked, unresolved V genes explain less than half of this, and the remainder is unexplained. This sample is represented by 250,000 or so clones; roughly 86% of them were singletons. Around 2.4% of the sample belongs to the ten largest clones. Input material: PBMCs or T cells enriched from blood (not recorded which). The receptor set was obtained from a woman aged 18-30 years who had recovered from COVID-19.

The rearrangement joins TRBV4-1 to TRBJ2-1; unclear D gene. The CDR3 is 12 residues long. The V and J ends lost 2 bases and 9 bases respectively, with 8 bases between them. Germline lookup yields CDR1 MGHRA and CDR2 YSYEKL. The CDR3 is CASSQRSTEQFF. The DNA of the CDR3 is TGCGCCAGCAGCCAACGGTCCACTGAGCAGTTCTTC.

CDR3 DNA: TGTGCTGTGGATGGGACAGGGTTACCAAATTCACCCCTCCACTTT. Translation: CAVDGTGLPNSPLHF. V gene TRBV30 combines with J gene TRBJ1-6; 9 bases fit TRBD1. The CDR3 has 15 amino acids. Per the germline V gene, CDR1 is GTSNPN and CDR2 is SVGIG (reference sequence).

This sequence joins TRBV7-9 and TRBJ2-3, with 14 positions matching TRBD2. This CDR3 is 20 amino acids long. CDR1 SEHNR and CDR2 FQNEAQ come from the germline V gene (reference sequence). The junction had 17 bases not matched to a gene; V was cut back by 7 bases and J by 2 bases. The CDR3 region has the DNA TGTGCCAGCACCTCAAACGAGGGACTAGCGGGGGCCCAATACACAGATACGCAGTATTTT. Residues: CASTSNEGLAGAQYTDTQYF.

The gene calls are TRBV6-5 and TRBJ2-7; D might be TRBD2 (6 bases). Germline-derived CDR1 and CDR2 are MNHEY and SVGAGI. Trimming cost V 6 bases and J 3 bases, with 15 bases left between them. The CDR3 extends over 14 amino acids. CDR3 sequence (DNA): TGTGCCAGCAGCTTCCGGGACTCCAGCTACGAGCAGTACTTC. Amino acids: CASSFRDSSYEQYF.

This clone occurred once. The V call is TRBV28, the J call TRBJ2-7, with D perhaps TRBD2 (5 bases). Germline CDR1 reads MDHEN; CDR2 reads SYDVKM. CDR3 size: 14 residues. The ends were cut back, 7 bases at V and 0 bases at J, with 13 bases in the middle. The CDR3 bases are TGTGCCAGCACCGTTAGCGTCCTCTCCTACGAGCAGTACTTC. The encoded protein is CASTVSVLSYEQYF.

The chain combines TRBV11-2 with TRBJ2-7; a possible D gene is TRBD2 (6 bases). This CDR3 contains 13 residues. The V end lost 7 bases, the J end lost 4 bases, and 14 bases lay between the germline ends. The germline CDR1 and CDR2 sequences are SGHAT and FQNNGV. The CDR3 nucleotides are TGTGCCAGCAACCTCCGGGACTCTTACGAGCAGTACTTC. Translation: CASNLRDSYEQYF. Based on the CDR3 plus reference TRBV11-2 and TRBJ2-7, the full variable domain is EAGVAQSPRYKIIEKRQSVAFWCNPISGHATLYWYQQILGQGPKLLIQFQNNGVVDDSQLPKDRFSAERLKGVDSTLKIQPAKLEDSAVYLCASNLRDSYEQYFGPGTRLTVT.

The chain uses TRBV3-1 (or the pseudogene TRBV3-2) and TRBJ1-1; D is undetermined. Germline values: CDR1 LGHDT, CDR2 YNNKEL (reference sequence). With 1 base removed from V and 5 bases from J, the gap between germline ends came to 8 bases. The CDR3 is 13 amino acids. CDR3 sequence: CASSQVLRTEAFF. CDR3 DNA sequence: TGTGCCAGCAGCCAAGTGCTGAGAACTGAAGCTTTCTTT.

This chain joins TRBV4-3 and TRBJ2-7; TRBD1 might be the D (5 bases). This CDR3 region has 16 residues. The germline gives CDR1 LGHNA, CDR2 YSLEER. Trimming left V 0 bases short and J 3 bases short, with 15 bases between. CDR3 coding DNA: TGCGCCAGCAGCCAAGAGACCTTAACAGGAATCTACGAGCAGTACTTC. Its protein is CASSQETLTGIYEQYF.

The rearrangement uses TRBV18 and TRBJ2-3, with 7 bases that match TRBD2. Per the germline V gene, CDR1 is KGHSH and CDR2 is LQKENI. CDR3 length equals 16 residues. V lost 8 bases and J lost 4; bases outside the gene matches: 15. Here the CDR3 DNA reads TGTGCCAGCCCTTCCGAAGCGGGATATGTCGCAGATACGCAGTATTTT. This encodes CASPSEAGYVADTQYF. The entire variable domain, with the rest obtained from reference TRBV18 and TRBJ2-3, is as follows: NAGVMQNPRHLVRRRGQEARLRCSPMKGHSHVYWYRQLPEEGLKFMVYLQKENIIDESGMPKERFSAEFPKEGPSILRIQQVVRGDSAAYFCASPSEAGYVADTQYFGPGTRLTVL.

V usage is TRBV25-1 and J usage is TRBJ1-5; 8 positions agree with TRBD1. Trimming removed 2 bases from V and 5 bases from J; junction bases left unmatched: 2. CDR1 MGHDK and CDR2 SYGVNS come from the germline V gene. This CDR3 has 14 residues. This CDR3 is CASSEDRGDQPQHF. The CDR3 DNA reads TGTGCCAGCAGTGAAGACAGGGGTGATCAGCCCCAGCATTTT. The full variable domain, completed using reference TRBV25-1 and TRBJ1-5, is EADIYQTPRYLVIGTGKKITLECSQTMGHDKMYWYQQDPGMELHLIHYSYGVNSTEKGDLSSESTVSRIRTEHFPLTLESARPSHTSQYLCASSEDRGDQPQHFGDGTRLSIL.

The genes are TRBV11-2 and TRBJ1-1; D call uncertain. Trimming pared 1 base from V and 1 base from J, leaving 7 bases between. The CDR3 totals 14 residues. Germline-derived CDR1 and CDR2 are SGHAT and FQNNGV. The CDR3: CASSLGLGNTEAFF. Here the CDR3 DNA reads TGTGCCAGCAGCTTAGGTCTCGGGAACACTGAAGCTTTCTTT.

This sequence joins TRBV5-8 and TRBJ1-1; 9 nucleotides match TRBD1. The V gene end was trimmed by 0 bases and the J gene end by 3 bases; junction bases not matched to a gene: 6. Germline lookup yields CDR1 SGHTS and CDR2 YDEGEE. CDR3 length equals 16 residues. CDR3: CASSLAWDRADTEAFF. The CDR3 DNA reads as TGTGCCAGCAGCTTGGCCTGGGACAGGGCGGACACTGAAGCTTTCTTT. The full variable domain, rest sourced from reference TRBV5-8 and TRBJ1-1, is EAGVTQSPTHLIKTRGQQATLRCSPISGHTSVYWYQQALGLGLQFLLWYDEGEERNRGNFPPRFSGRQFPNYSSELNVNALELEDSALYLCASSLAWDRADTEAFFGQGTRLTVV.

This clone was seen only once. This sequence joins TRBV11-2 and TRBJ2-1; TRBD2 aligns across 7 bases. With V trimmed by 2 bases and J by 0 bases, 4 bases remained unmatched. This CDR3 spans 16 amino acids. Germline assignment: CDR1 SGHAT and CDR2 FQNNGV. The CDR3 DNA follows: TGTGCCAGCAGCTTACCCCCTAGCGGCTCCTACAATGAGCAGTTCTTC. It translates to CASSLPPSGSYNEQFF.

For the CDR3, the DNA is TGTGCCAGCAGTTGGACTAGCTGGGGTACCGGGGAGCTGTTTTTT. It encodes CASSWTSWGTGELFF. The chain links TRBV6-2 or TRBV6-3 to TRBJ2-2, with 8 positions matching TRBD2. J was trimmed by 5 bases and V by 4 bases; bases with no gene match: 6. This CDR3 is 15 amino acids long. Germline CDR1 and CDR2: MNHEY and SVGEGT.

Remarks on this clone: The sample carries other DNA sequences with the same CDR3. V and J are TRBV5-4 and TRBJ2-7; D gene unclear. Deletions cut 0 bases from V and 0 bases from J, with 4 bases between. Germline values: CDR1 SGHNT, CDR2 YYREEE (reference sequence). This CDR3 comprises 13 residues. The CDR3 DNA is TGTGCCAGCAGCTTGGACATCTCCTACGAGCAGTACTTC. It translates to CASSLDISYEQYF.

This chain connects TRBV10-1 to TRBJ2-1, with 8 bases aligning to TRBD2. The CDR3 spans 19 residues. Germline assignment: CDR1 WNHNN and CDR2 SYGVQD (reference sequence). J gave up 0 bases and V 4 bases, and 14 bases lay outside the gene matches. This CDR3 reads CASSANGQERGNSYNEQFF. The CDR3 region has the DNA TGCGCCAGCAGTGCTAATGGTCAGGAGCGGGGGAACTCCTACAATGAGCAGTTCTTC.

This clone was recorded only once. This chain connects TRBV21-1 to TRBJ1-5. TRBV21-1 is reported as a pseudogene. The CDR3 covers 14 residues. The CDR3 nucleotides are TGTGCCAGATCCACTCCCCATAGCAATCAGCCCCAGCATTTT. Amino acids: CARSTPHSNQPQHF.

V is TRBV6-2 or TRBV6-3 and J is TRBJ1-4; a weak D match, TRBD1 (6 bases). V was shortened by 4 bases and J by 6 bases, with 6 bases between the two germline ends. The CDR3 totals 12 residues. Germline V gene sequence: CDR1 MNHEY, CDR2 SVGEGT. In nucleotides, the CDR3 is TGTGCCAGCAGTTGGACAGATGAAAAACTGTTTTTT. This gives the protein CASSWTDEKLFF.

V and J are TRBV7-2 and TRBJ1-3; D is unclear. Germline V gives CDR1 SGHTA, CDR2 FQGNSA. The ends were cut back, 5 bases at V and 0 bases at J, with 8 bases in the middle. CDR3 size: 14 residues. CDR3 amino acids: CASSDPSSGNTIYF. The CDR3 DNA is TGTGCCAGCAGCGATCCGAGCTCTGGAAACACCATATATTTT.

This clone was seen at least ten times. The rearrangement links TRBV6-4 to TRBJ2-3, with TRBD2 matching 10 bases. The trim removed 4 bases at V and 5 bases at J, leaving 6 bases unmatched. Germline V gene sequence: CDR1 MRHNA, CDR2 SNTAGT. The length of the CDR3 is 15 residues. The CDR3 here is CASSALAGEGDTQYF. The CDR3 DNA is TGTGCCAGCAGTGCCCTAGCGGGAGAGGGAGATACGCAGTATTTT.

This sequence joins TRBV7-9 and TRBJ1-1; possible D gene TRBD1, 5 bases. The germline V gene has CDR1 SEHNR and CDR2 FQNEAQ (reference sequence). Trimming removed 1 base from V and 6 bases from J, with 9 bases in between. This CDR3 region has 13 residues. The CDR3 loop reads CASSLVWGAEAFF. CDR3 nucleotide sequence: TGTGCCAGCAGCTTAGTGTGGGGGGCTGAAGCTTTCTTT.

The CDR3 nucleotides read TGTGCCAGCAGTGAATATGGCGGGGGCAACTACGAGCAGTACTTC. Its protein is CASSEYGGGNYEQYF. The chain has TRBV25-1 and TRBJ2-7; D perhaps matches TRBD2 (7 bases). With 0 bases removed from V and 3 bases from J, the gap between germline ends came to 12 bases. CDR3 size: 15 residues. Germline CDR1 MGHDK, CDR2 SYGVNS.

The J gene is TRBJ1-1, the V gene TRBV11-2; TRBD1 is a possible D gene (5 bases). This CDR3 is 14 amino acids long. Trimming stripped 2 bases from V and 2 bases from J, with 9 bases between. Germline-derived CDR1 and CDR2 are SGHAT and FQNNGV. DNA for the CDR3: TGTGCCAGCAGCTTAAGACAGTTCAACACTGAAGCTTTCTTT. Protein: CASSLRQFNTEAFF. Supplemented by reference TRBV11-2 and TRBJ1-1, the full variable domain reads EAGVAQSPRYKIIEKRQSVAFWCNPISGHATLYWYQQILGQGPKLLIQFQNNGVVDDSQLPKDRFSAERLKGVDSTLKIQPAKLEDSAVYLCASSLRQFNTEAFFGQGTRLTVV.

V usage is TRBV3-1 (or the pseudogene TRBV3-2) and J usage is TRBJ2-5; perhaps TRBD1 as D (6 bases). V shed 0 bases and J shed 5 bases, with 16 bases lying between them. CDR3 length: 16 residues. Germline-derived CDR1 and CDR2 are LGHDT and YNNKEL (reference sequence). The CDR3: CASSQDWAQGPETQYF. The CDR3 nucleotides are TGTGCCAGCAGCCAAGATTGGGCACAGGGCCCTGAGACCCAGTACTTC.

V is TRBV13 and J is TRBJ2-1; D gene uncertain. Looked up from germline, CDR1 is PRHDT and CDR2 is FYEKMQ (reference sequence). The CDR3 consists of 11 residues. The V end was cut by 5 bases, the J end by 6 bases, with 5 bases between. The CDR3 loop reads CASSQLNEQFF. The CDR3 region has the DNA TGTGCCAGCAGCCAACTCAATGAGCAGTTCTTC.

This clone was detected once. This chain joins TRBV7-8 and TRBJ1-1, with TRBD1 as a possible D gene (5 bases). The CDR3 is 13 residues long. Germline CDR1 is SGHVS and CDR2 is FQNEAQ. V dropped 5 bases and J dropped 9 bases, with 16 bases sitting between them. The CDR3 nucleotides are TGTGCCAGCAGCCCACGGGGGGAAGGGCAAGCTTTCTTT. Translation: CASSPRGEGQAFF.